These 28 T cell receptor beta chains originate from one sample sequenced in a study of shared clonotypes between healthy human individuals. The protocol was immunoSEQ multiplex PCR, while the TCRdb copy is restricted to in-frame clones and leaves out a portion. In the table there are some 1,100,000 clones, 70% to 80% of which are singletons. Specimen: memory CD4+ T cells from PBMCs. Regarding subset: CD45RA-negative fraction. These receptors were collected from a young man in good health. Some clones in this sample may be carry-over from other donors' samples.

V is TRBV2 and J is TRBJ1-3; no clear D. There are 16 residues in the CDR3. Between the trimmed V and J ends, which lost 4 bases and 0 bases, there was a span of 13 bases. Per the germline V gene, CDR1 is SNHLY and CDR2 is FYNNEI. The CDR3 bases are TGTGCCAGCAGTGGAGCACGGCCCGACTCTGGAAACACCATATATTTT. Amino acids: CASSGARPDSGNTIYF.

The chain employs TRBV9 and TRBJ1-3; tentative D call: TRBD1 (5 bases). This CDR3 has 14 residues. V lost 0 bases, J lost 3 bases, and 7 bases lay in between. CDR1 is SGDLS and CDR2 is YYNGEE in the germline V gene. The CDR3 sequence is CASSVGTFGNTIYF. Written as DNA, the CDR3 is TGTGCCAGCAGCGTAGGGACATTTGGAAACACCATATATTTT.

The CDR3 DNA follows: TGCGCCAGCAGTCAAACCCGCGGACAGATGAACACTGAAGCTTTCTTT. Translating gives CASSQTRGQMNTEAFF. The chain combines TRBV23-1 with TRBJ1-1, with D maybe TRBD1 (6 bases). TRBV23-1 is sorted into the ORF group, with uncertain function. This CDR3 contains 16 residues. Trimming took off 2 bases at V and 0 bases at J, with 13 bases between the two ends.

The chain is built from TRBV18 and TRBJ2-6, with a tentative D call TRBD2 (5 bases). The CDR3 length is 13 residues. Trimming took off 5 bases at V and 8 bases at J, with 10 bases between the two ends. The germline V gene encodes CDR1 KGHSH and CDR2 LQKENI. The CDR3 is CASSSSGTNVLTF. The CDR3 bases are TGTGCCAGCTCAAGCTCGGGGACCAACGTCCTGACTTTC.

This sequence joins TRBV6-5 and TRBJ1-1, with D tentatively TRBD1 (6 bases). The CDR3 covers 15 residues. Trimming cost V 7 bases and J 2 bases, with 17 bases left between them. CDR1 and CDR2 (germline): MNHEY, SVGAGI. This chain's CDR3 is CASTLRGAGNTEAFF. The DNA of the CDR3 is TGTGCCAGCACCCTCCGGGGGGCAGGAAACACTGAAGCTTTCTTT.

V usage is TRBV29-1 and J usage is TRBJ2-2; D is possibly TRBD2 (6 bases). The germline gives CDR1 SQVTM, CDR2 ANQGSEA. The CDR3 has 14 amino acids. Between the trimmed V and J ends, which lost 5 bases and 3 bases, there was a span of 13 bases. In DNA form, the CDR3 reads TGCAGCGTTATCGGAGGGGTGGACACCGGGGAGCTGTTTTTT. This codes for CSVIGGVDTGELFF.

The J gene is TRBJ1-2, the V gene TRBV19; tentatively, D is TRBD1 (6 bases). The V end lost 5 bases, the J end lost 1 base, and 11 bases lay between the germline ends. This CDR3 has 14 residues. Germline lookup yields CDR1 LNHDA and CDR2 SQIVND (reference sequence). The CDR3 spells CASSPGQLNYGYTF. In nucleotides, the CDR3 is TGTGCCAGTAGTCCAGGACAGCTTAACTATGGCTACACCTTC.

The V gene is TRBV2, the J gene TRBJ2-7; a possible D gene is TRBD2 (6 bases). Trimming took 5 bases from V and 7 from J, leaving 15 bases between them. This CDR3 region has 13 residues. Looked up from germline, CDR1 is SNHLY and CDR2 is FYNNEI. CDR3 sequence reads: CASSPGPGREQYF. CDR3 sequence (DNA): TGTGCCAGCAGTCCCGGGCCAGGGAGGGAGCAGTACTTC.

This chain connects TRBV9 to TRBJ2-1; D not resolved. The germline CDR1 and CDR2 sequences are SGDLS and YYNGEE. The V end lost 0 bases, the J end lost 2 bases, and 9 bases lay between the germline ends. The CDR3 has 15 residues. CDR3 nucleotide sequence: TGTGCCAGCAGCGTAGATACGGGTACCTACAATGAGCAGTTCTTC. It translates to CASSVDTGTYNEQFF.

CDR3 residues: CASSLGSGPAGAGELFF. For the CDR3, the DNA is TGCGCCAGCAGCTTGGGGTCGGGGCCAGCGGGAGCCGGGGAGCTGTTTTTT. The rearrangement uses TRBV5-1 and TRBJ2-2; 8 positions agree with TRBD2. The CDR3 has 17 amino acids. In germline, CDR1 is SGHRS, CDR2 YFSETQ. With 0 bases clipped from V and 6 bases from J, the junction kept 10 bases outside the gene matches. Supplemented by reference TRBV5-1 and TRBJ2-2, the full variable domain reads KAGVTQTPRYLIKTRGQQVTLSCSPISGHRSVSWYQQTPGQGLQFLFEYFSETQRNKGNFPGRFSGRQFSNSRSEMNVSTLELGDSALYLCASSLGSGPAGAGELFFGEGSRLTVL.

The genes are TRBV7-9 and TRBJ1-1; possibly TRBD1 for D (5 bases). Germline V gives CDR1 SEHNR, CDR2 FQNEAQ (reference sequence). The CDR3 extends over 14 amino acids. Deletions cut 0 bases from V and 4 bases from J, with 9 bases between. The CDR3 here is CASSLAGGTTEAFF. CDR3 nucleotides: TGTGCCAGCAGCTTAGCGGGGGGGACCACTGAAGCTTTCTTT.

This clone was recorded a few times. The V and J genes are TRBV4-1 and TRBJ2-1; D is undetermined. CDR3 length: 12 amino acids. Germline-derived CDR1 and CDR2 are MGHRA and YSYEKL. With 0 bases removed from V and 11 bases from J, the gap between germline ends came to 8 bases. The CDR3 protein is CASSQEGAKQFF. CDR3 sequence (DNA): TGCGCCAGCAGCCAAGAAGGCGCGAAGCAGTTCTTC.

This chain links TRBV5-1 with TRBJ1-1, with 10 bases that match TRBD1. Per the germline V gene, CDR1 is SGHRS and CDR2 is YFSETQ. After removal of 4 bases from V and 1 base from J, the junction contained 1 base not matched to a gene. This CDR3 comprises 14 residues. The CDR3 nucleotides read TGCGCCAGCAGCGACAGGGGGCGGAACACTGAAGCTTTCTTT. This encodes CASSDRGRNTEAFF.

The genes are TRBV19 and TRBJ1-1; D is perhaps TRBD1 (5 bases). The CDR3 covers 13 residues. With 8 bases removed from V and 3 bases from J, the gap between germline ends came to 13 bases. Germline assignment: CDR1 LNHDA and CDR2 SQIVND (reference sequence). The CDR3 protein is CASEQDSYTEAFF. The CDR3 DNA follows: TGTGCCAGTGAGCAAGACAGCTACACTGAAGCTTTCTTT. Full variable domain (rest looked up from reference TRBV19 and TRBJ1-1): DGGITQSPKYLFRKEGQNVTLSCEQNLNHDAMYWYRQDPGQGLRLIYYSQIVNDFQKGDIAEGYSVSREKKESFPLTVTSAQKNPTAFYLCASEQDSYTEAFFGQGTRLTVV.

The V and J genes are TRBV28 and TRBJ1-3; TRBD1 aligns across 8 bases. V trimming: 6 bases; J trimming: 3 bases; junction bases outside the gene matches: 4. The CDR3 covers 14 residues. Germline assignment: CDR1 MDHEN and CDR2 SYDVKM. CDR3 DNA: TGTGCCAGCAGCATCAGGGGGCTTGGAAACACCATATATTTT. Amino acids: CASSIRGLGNTIYF.

The rearrangement joins TRBV5-1 to TRBJ2-5, with D tentatively TRBD2 (6 bases). The germline gives CDR1 SGHRS, CDR2 YFSETQ. The CDR3 is made up of 16 amino acids. Trimming removed 4 bases from V and 7 bases from J, with 23 bases in between. In DNA form, the CDR3 reads TGCGCCAGCAGCGCCTCTAGCGATCCAAGTGTATGGACCCAGTACTTC. Translated, it gives CASSASSDPSVWTQYF.

This clone is a singleton in its sample. The V and J genes are TRBV6-1 and TRBJ1-4; TRBD1 matches at 7 bases. CDR3 length: 13 residues. The V gene end was trimmed by 6 bases and the J gene end by 8 bases; junction bases not matched to a gene: 6. Germline assignment: CDR1 MNHNS and CDR2 SASEGT. The CDR3 DNA is TGTGCCAGCAGAAGGGGGCAGGGGGAAAAACTGTTTTTT. Translation: CASRRGQGEKLFF.

The rearrangement joins TRBV5-1 to TRBJ2-7, with 7 bases fitting TRBD1. The germline V gene encodes CDR1 SGHRS and CDR2 YFSETQ. The CDR3 extends over 14 amino acids. V shed 0 bases and J 2 bases; nucleotides not matched to a gene: 2. The CDR3 DNA reads TGCGCCAGCAGCTTGGAGGGACAGCCCTACGAGCAGTACTTC. It specifies CASSLEGQPYEQYF.

A note on this clone: This likely reflects a read error, since a far larger clone is one base away. The CDR3 region has the DNA TGCGCCAGCAGCCGAGGACTAACGGGAGGCACAGATACGCAGTATTTT. Translating it yields CASSRGLTGGTDTQYF. This chain joins TRBV4-3 and TRBJ2-3; D is perhaps TRBD2 (6 bases). Trimming removed 4 bases at V and 1 base at J, with 15 bases between. Germline V gene data show CDR1 as LGHNA and CDR2 as YSLEER. The CDR3 extends over 16 amino acids.

This clone appeared a few times. The rearrangement links TRBV4-1 to TRBJ1-2; TRBD1 agrees at 9 bases. V gave up 4 bases and J gave up 4 bases; unmatched junction bases: 10. The CDR3 is made up of 16 amino acids. Germline assignment: CDR1 MGHRA and CDR2 YSYEKL. The CDR3 nucleotides read TGCGCCAGCAGCCGCGATACAGGGGGCTTGGGCTATGGCTACACCTTC. Translated: CASSRDTGGLGYGYTF.

The chain recombines TRBV9 with TRBJ2-7; D possibly uses TRBD1 or TRBD2 (6 bases each). The CDR3 totals 14 residues. V lost 4 bases and J lost 7, with 18 bases in between. Germline V gene data show CDR1 as SGDLS and CDR2 as YYNGEE. The CDR3 DNA sequence: TGTGCCAGCAGCCCCTTTTGGGGGGCGAGGGAGCAGTACTTC. Protein: CASSPFWGAREQYF.

This sequence joins TRBV9 and TRBJ2-2, with unresolved D. The CDR3 loop spans 16 amino acids. V was pared by 4 bases and J by 0 bases, with 13 bases between. CDR1 SGDLS and CDR2 YYNGEE come from the germline V gene. The CDR3 DNA reads as TGTGCCAGCAGCATCCGGGCGGTAGCGAACACCGGGGAGCTGTTTTTT. It specifies CASSIRAVANTGELFF.

This rearrangement joins TRBV9 to TRBJ1-4; TRBD1 matches at 10 bases. The germline V gene encodes CDR1 SGDLS and CDR2 YYNGEE. The CDR3 is 15 amino acids. V was clipped by 2 bases and J by 6 bases; unmatched bases: 4. The CDR3, as DNA: TGTGCCAGCAGCGTTGCGACAGGGGGCGATGAAAAACTGTTTTTT. Residues: CASSVATGGDEKLFF. Filled out from reference TRBV9 and TRBJ1-4, the complete variable domain reads DSGVTQTPKHLITATGQRVTLRCSPRSGDLSVYWYQQSLDQGLQFLIQYYNGEERAKGNILERFSAQQFPDLHSELNLSSLELGDSALYFCASSVATGGDEKLFFGSGTQLSVL.

This chain joins TRBV6-5 and TRBJ1-1; D remains unclear. The CDR3 spans 11 residues. CDR1 and CDR2 (germline): MNHEY, SVGAGI. The V end was cut by 10 bases, the J end by 3 bases, with 9 bases between. The CDR3 reads CATDSYTEAFF. CDR3 nucleotide sequence: TGTGCCACCGATTCGTACACTGAAGCTTTCTTT.

This chain joins TRBV10-3 and TRBJ2-6; D uncertain. This CDR3 spans 13 amino acids. Germline CDR1 and CDR2: ENHRY and SYGVKD. The V gene lost 9 bases and the J gene lost 2 bases, with 8 bases spanning the gap. The CDR3 spells CAIEQPGANVLTF. In DNA, the CDR3 is TGTGCCATAGAACAGCCTGGGGCCAACGTCCTGACTTTC.

As concerns this clone: One end of the junction does not line up with germline, which may come from a read error. The chain recombines TRBV18 with TRBJ2-2, with D unclear. Germline values: CDR1 KGHSH, CDR2 LQKENI. This CDR3 has 12 residues. The CDR3 loop reads CASSENPGELFF. CDR3 DNA sequence: TGTGCCAGCTCAGAGAACCCCGGGGAGCTGTTTTTT.

V is TRBV28 and J is TRBJ2-7, with 8 bases identical to TRBD1. V was pared by 6 bases and J by 5 bases, with 6 bases of the junction left unmatched. CDR1 and CDR2 from the germline V gene are MDHEN and SYDVKM. The CDR3 runs 13 residues. CDR3 sequence (DNA): TGTGCCAGCAGATGGCAGGACAGGGACGAGCAGTACTTC. Translated: CASRWQDRDEQYF.

CDR3 sequence reads: CASRMAASSADTQYF. CDR3 DNA sequence: TGTGCCAGCAGGATGGCGGCGAGTAGTGCAGATACGCAGTATTTT. The chain has TRBV7-2 and TRBJ2-3, with no clear D. This CDR3 has 15 residues. Deletions cut 6 bases from V and 4 bases from J, with 17 bases between. Germline values: CDR1 SGHTA, CDR2 FQGNSA.